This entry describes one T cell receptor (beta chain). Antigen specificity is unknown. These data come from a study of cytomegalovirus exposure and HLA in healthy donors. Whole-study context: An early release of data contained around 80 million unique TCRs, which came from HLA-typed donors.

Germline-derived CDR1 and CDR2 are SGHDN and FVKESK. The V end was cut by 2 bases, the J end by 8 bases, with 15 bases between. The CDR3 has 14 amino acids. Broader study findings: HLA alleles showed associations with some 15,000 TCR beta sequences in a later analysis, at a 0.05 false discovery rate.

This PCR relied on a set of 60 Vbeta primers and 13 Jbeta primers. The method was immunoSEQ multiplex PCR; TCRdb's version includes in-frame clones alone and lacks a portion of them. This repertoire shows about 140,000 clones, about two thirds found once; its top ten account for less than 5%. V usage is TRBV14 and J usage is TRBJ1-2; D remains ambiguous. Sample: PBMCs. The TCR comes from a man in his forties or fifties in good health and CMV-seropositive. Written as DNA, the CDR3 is TGTGCCAGCAGCCAACACCTCTCAGAATCGGGCTACACCTTC. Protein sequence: CASSQHLSESGYTF.